This TCR beta chain was recovered during a study of blood T cell repertoires in COVID-19 (dated by TCRdb to the early 2020s). Context from the whole study: Collaborator samples came from the United States, Italy and Spain and covered acute and convalescent phases of COVID-19. A freely available public database, intended as a resource for researchers studying the immune response to SARS-CoV-2, is where the repertoires were released. Where HLA class I and class II types were available, the types were taken from metadata supplied by the sample provider, not from assay-based typing. The prospective study material was composed of cDNA or gDNA derived from T cells, B-cell-depleted T cells, or PBMCs. Nearly every sample came with metadata listing a de-identified subject ID, COVID-19 status, age in years and sex. The dataset comprised deeply sampled blood TCRbeta repertoires from subjects exposed to, actively infected with, or recovered from COVID-19. The samples were drawn from the first 160 participants of the ongoing ImmuneRACE study and from over 950 subjects provided by 6 global collaborators.

The germline V gene (reference sequence) specifies LNHDA as CDR1 and SQIVND as CDR2. The CDR3 covers 15 residues, taking in both the cysteine and the phenylalanine. Only the CDR3 region is kept as DNA, spanning 45 bases read in frame from base 1. Trimming accounts for 1 base at V and 2 bases at J, while the number of junction bases matched to no gene is 3. TCRbeta CDR3 regions were amplified from genomic DNA using the immunoSEQ Assay, a bias-controlled multiplex PCR. Concerning the study's data processing: The number of nucleated cells in each sample was estimated from the amplification of reference gene primers within the assay. To quantify the absolute abundance of each unique TCRbeta CDR3 rearrangement, sequence reads were collapsed and filtered. For each sample, productive Simpson clonality was calculated as the square root of Simpson's diversity index over productive rearrangements. TCRdb holds this immuneACCESS table with in-frame rearrangements only. Some clones are missing; in checked studies, unresolved V genes explain under half, and the rest has no known cause. The DNA gave D and trimming, while V, J and clone size come from that table. The sample table records about 64,000 clones; around 90% of these occur just once. The biggest ten clones account for about 9.3% of the sample.

Overall results and qualifications from the work: The amount of clinical and demographic metadata varied by source and participant and was provided uncurated.

The collaborating institutions used their own protocols to collect whole blood in K2EDTA tubes. For TCRbeta analysis, collaborators shipped samples in one of three forms: frozen whole blood, isolated PBMCs, or DNA extracted from either of those sample types. The sample holds one count of this clone. Its specific antigen is unknown. It has no much larger one-base neighbor in the sample; base qualities were not kept. This chain is built from TRBV19 and TRBJ2-5; a stretch of 8 junction bases matches TRBD1. This TCR derives from an elderly woman with active COVID-19. Sequenced sample: peripheral blood. In nucleotide form, the sequence is TGTGCCAGTAGTATAGGGGGGACAGGACAAGAGACCCAGTACTTC. Its amino acids are CASSIGGTGQETQYF.